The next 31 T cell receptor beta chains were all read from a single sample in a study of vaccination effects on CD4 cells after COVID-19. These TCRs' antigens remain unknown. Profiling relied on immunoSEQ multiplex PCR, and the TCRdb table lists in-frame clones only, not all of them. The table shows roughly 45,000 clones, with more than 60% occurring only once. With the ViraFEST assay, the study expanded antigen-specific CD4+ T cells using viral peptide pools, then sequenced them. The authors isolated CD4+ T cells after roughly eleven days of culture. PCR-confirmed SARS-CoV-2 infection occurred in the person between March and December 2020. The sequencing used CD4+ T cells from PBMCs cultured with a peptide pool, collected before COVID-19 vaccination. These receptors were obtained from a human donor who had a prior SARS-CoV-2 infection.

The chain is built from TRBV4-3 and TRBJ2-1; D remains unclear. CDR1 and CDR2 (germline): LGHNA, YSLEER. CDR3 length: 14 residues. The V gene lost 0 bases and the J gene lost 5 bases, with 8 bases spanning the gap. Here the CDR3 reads CASSQEVRHNEQFF. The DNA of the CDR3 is TGCGCCAGCAGCCAAGAAGTCCGCCACAATGAGCAGTTCTTC.

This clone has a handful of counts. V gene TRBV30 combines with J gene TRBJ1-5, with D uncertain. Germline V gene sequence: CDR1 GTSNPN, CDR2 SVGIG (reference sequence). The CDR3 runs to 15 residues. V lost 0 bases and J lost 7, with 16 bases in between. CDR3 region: CAWSVRGMMGQPQHF. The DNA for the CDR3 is TGTGCCTGGAGTGTACGTGGGATGATGGGCCAGCCCCAGCATTTT.

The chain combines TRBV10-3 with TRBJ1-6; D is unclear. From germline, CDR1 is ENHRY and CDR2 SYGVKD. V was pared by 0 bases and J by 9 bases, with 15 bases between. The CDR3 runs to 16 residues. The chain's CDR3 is CAISESGTGWSSPLHF. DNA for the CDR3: TGTGCCATCAGTGAGTCTGGCACGGGGTGGAGTTCACCCCTCCACTTT.

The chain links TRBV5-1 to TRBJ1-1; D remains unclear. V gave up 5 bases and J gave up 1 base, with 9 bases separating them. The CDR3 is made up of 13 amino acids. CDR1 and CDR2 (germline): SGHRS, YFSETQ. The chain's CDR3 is CASSTPPNTEAFF. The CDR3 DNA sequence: TGCGCCAGCAGTACTCCGCCGAACACTGAAGCTTTCTTT.

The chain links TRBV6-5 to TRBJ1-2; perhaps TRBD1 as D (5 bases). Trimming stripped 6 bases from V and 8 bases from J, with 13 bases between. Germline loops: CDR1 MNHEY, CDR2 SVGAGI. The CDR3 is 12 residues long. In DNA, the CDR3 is TGTGCCAGCAGGTCTACGAGGGGCGGCTACACCTTC. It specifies CASRSTRGGYTF.

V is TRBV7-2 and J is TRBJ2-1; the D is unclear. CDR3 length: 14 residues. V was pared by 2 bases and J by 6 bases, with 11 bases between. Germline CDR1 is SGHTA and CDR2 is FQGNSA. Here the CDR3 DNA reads TGTGCCAGCAGCTTATTAAGTACTCCCAATGAGCAGTTCTTC. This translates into CASSLLSTPNEQFF.

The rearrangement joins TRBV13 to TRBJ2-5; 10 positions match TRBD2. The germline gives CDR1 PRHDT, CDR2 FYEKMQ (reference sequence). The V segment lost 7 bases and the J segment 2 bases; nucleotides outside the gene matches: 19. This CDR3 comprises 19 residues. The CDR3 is CASTHLGLAGVGGQETQYF. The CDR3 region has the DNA TGTGCCAGCACCCACTTGGGGCTAGCGGGAGTAGGTGGGCAAGAGACCCAGTACTTC.

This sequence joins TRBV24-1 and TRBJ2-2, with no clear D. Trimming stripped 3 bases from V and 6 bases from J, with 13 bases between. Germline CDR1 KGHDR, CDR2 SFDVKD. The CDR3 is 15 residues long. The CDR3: CATSDAPKGSGELFF. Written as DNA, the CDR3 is TGTGCCACCAGTGATGCCCCGAAGGGTTCCGGGGAGCTGTTTTTT.

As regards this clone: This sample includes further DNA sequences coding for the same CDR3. CDR3 sequence reads: CASSQRGRETQYF. CDR3 coding DNA: TGTGCCAGCAGCCAACGGGGGCGGGAGACCCAGTACTTC. The rearrangement uses TRBV3-1 (or the pseudogene TRBV3-2) and TRBJ2-5; the D call may be TRBD1 or TRBD2 (6 bases each). V lost 2 bases and J lost 5, with 9 bases in between. Germline values: CDR1 LGHDT, CDR2 YNNKEL (reference sequence). The CDR3 covers 13 residues.

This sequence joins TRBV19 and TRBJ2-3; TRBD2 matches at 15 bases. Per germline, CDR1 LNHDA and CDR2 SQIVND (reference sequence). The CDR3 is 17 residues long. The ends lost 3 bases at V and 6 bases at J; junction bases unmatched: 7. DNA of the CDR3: TGTGCCAGTAGTATCCCCGGACTAGCGGGAGGGGTGGATACGCAGTATTTT. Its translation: CASSIPGLAGGVDTQYF.

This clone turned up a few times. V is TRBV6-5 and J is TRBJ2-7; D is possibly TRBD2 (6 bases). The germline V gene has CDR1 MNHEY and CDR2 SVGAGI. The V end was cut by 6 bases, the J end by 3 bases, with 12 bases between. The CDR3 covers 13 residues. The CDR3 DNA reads TGTGCCAGCAGCAGGGACTCCTACTACGAGCAGTACTTC. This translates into CASSRDSYYEQYF.

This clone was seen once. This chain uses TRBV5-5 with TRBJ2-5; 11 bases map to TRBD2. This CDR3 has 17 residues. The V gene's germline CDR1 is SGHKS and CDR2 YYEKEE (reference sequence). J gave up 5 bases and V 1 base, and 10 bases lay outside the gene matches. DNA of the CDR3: TGTGCCAGCAGCTTGCGGCTAGCGGGAGGACTGGGGGAGACCCAGTACTTC. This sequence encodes CASSLRLAGGLGETQYF.

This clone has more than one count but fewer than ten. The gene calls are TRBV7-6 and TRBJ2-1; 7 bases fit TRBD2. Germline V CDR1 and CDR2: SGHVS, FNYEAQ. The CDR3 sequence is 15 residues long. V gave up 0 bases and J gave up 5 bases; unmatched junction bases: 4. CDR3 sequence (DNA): TGTGCCAGCAGCTTAGCGTGGAGCGGGAACAATGAGCAGTTCTTC. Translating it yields CASSLAWSGNNEQFF. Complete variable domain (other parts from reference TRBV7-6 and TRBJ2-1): GAGVSQSPRYKVTKRGQDVALRCDPISGHVSLYWYRQALGQGPEFLTYFNYEAQQDKSGLPNDRFSAERPEGSISTLTIQRTEQRDSAMYRCASSLAWSGNNEQFFGPGTRLTVL.

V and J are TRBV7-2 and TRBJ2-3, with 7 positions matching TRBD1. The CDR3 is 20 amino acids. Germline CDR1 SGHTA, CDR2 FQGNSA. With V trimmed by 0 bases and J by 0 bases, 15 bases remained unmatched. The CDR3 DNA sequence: TGTGCCAGCAGCTTAGCCGCCCTACACCTGACAGGGCTCAGCACAGATACGCAGTATTTT. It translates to CASSLAALHLTGLSTDTQYF. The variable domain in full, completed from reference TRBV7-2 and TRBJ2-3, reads GAGVSQSPSNKVTEKGKDVELRCDPISGHTALYWYRQSLGQGLEFLIYFQGNSAPDKSGLPSDRFSAERTGGSVSTLTIQRTQQEDSAVYLCASSLAALHLTGLSTDTQYFGPGTRLTVL.

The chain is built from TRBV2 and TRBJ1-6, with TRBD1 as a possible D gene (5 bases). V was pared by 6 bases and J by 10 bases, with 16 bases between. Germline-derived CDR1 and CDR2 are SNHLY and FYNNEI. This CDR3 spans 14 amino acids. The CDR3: CASSVGGGASPLHF. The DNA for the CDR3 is TGTGCCAGCAGCGTTGGGGGGGGTGCGTCACCCCTCCACTTT.

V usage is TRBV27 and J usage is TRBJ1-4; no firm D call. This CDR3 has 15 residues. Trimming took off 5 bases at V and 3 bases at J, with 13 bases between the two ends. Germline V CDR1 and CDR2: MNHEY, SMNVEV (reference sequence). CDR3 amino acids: CASSLLGVPNEKLFF. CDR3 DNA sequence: TGTGCCAGCAGTCTCCTCGGGGTTCCTAATGAAAAACTGTTTTTT.

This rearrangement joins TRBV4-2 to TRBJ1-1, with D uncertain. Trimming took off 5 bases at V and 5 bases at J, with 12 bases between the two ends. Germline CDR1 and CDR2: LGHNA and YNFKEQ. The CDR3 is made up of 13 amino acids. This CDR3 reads CASSVKLGTEAFF. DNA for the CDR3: TGTGCCAGCAGCGTTAAATTGGGTACTGAAGCTTTCTTT.

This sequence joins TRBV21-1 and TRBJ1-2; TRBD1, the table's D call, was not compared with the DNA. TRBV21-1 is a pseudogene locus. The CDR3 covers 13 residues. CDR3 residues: CASSKRAGDGYTF. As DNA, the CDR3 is TGTGCCAGCAGCAAAAGGGCAGGGGATGGCTACACCTTC.

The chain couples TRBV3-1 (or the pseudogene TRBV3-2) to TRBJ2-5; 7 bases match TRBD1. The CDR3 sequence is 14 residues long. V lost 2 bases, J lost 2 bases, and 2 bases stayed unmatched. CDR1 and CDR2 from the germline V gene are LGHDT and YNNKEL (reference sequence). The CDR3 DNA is TGTGCCAGCAGCCAACCGGGACAGCAAGAGACCCAGTACTTC. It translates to CASSQPGQQETQYF.

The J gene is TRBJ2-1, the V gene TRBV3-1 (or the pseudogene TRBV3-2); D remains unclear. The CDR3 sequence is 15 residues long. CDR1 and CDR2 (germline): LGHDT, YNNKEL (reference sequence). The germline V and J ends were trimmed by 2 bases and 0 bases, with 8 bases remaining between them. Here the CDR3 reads CASSQFTGSYNEQFF. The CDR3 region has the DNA TGTGCCAGCAGCCAATTTACCGGCTCCTACAATGAGCAGTTCTTC.

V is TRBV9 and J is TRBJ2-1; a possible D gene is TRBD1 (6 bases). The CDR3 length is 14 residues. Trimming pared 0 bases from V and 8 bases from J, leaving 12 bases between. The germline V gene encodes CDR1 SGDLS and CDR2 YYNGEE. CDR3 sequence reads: CASSVDSRGDEQFF. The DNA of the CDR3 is TGTGCCAGCAGCGTAGATAGCAGGGGTGATGAGCAGTTCTTC.

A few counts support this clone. The CDR3 here is CASSQDWVRAGNQPQHF. CDR3 in DNA: TGTGCCAGCAGCCAAGATTGGGTCAGGGCTGGCAATCAGCCCCAGCATTTT. The V call is TRBV4-2, the J call TRBJ1-5, with TRBD1 as a possible D gene (5 bases). Germline CDR1 LGHNA, CDR2 YNFKEQ. V lost 0 bases and J lost 2, with 14 bases in between. This CDR3 contains 17 residues.

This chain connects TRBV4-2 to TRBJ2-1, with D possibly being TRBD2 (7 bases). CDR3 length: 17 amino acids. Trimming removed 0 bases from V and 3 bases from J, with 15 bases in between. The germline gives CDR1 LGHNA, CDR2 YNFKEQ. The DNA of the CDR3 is TGTGCCAGCAGCCAAGACTCGGGAGGAGGGGGCTACAATGAGCAGTTCTTC. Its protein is CASSQDSGGGGYNEQFF.

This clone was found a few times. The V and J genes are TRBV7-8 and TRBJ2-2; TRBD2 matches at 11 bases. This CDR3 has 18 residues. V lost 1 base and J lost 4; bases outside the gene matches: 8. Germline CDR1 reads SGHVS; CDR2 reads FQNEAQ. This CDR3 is CASSLVTSGSGGTGELFF. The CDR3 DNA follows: TGTGCCAGCAGCTTAGTTACTAGCGGGAGCGGTGGCACCGGGGAGCTGTTTTTT.

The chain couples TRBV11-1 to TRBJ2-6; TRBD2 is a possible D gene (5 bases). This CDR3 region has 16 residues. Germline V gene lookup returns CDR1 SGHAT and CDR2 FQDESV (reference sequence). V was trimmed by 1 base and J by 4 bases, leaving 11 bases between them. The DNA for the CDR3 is TGTGCCAGCAGCTTAGGGAGACGAGGGGGGGCCAACGTCCTGACTTTC. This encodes CASSLGRRGGANVLTF.

The DNA for the CDR3 is TGTGCCAGCAGTGACAGGTGGGATCAGCCCCAGCATTTT. This sequence encodes CASSDRWDQPQHF. The rearrangement uses TRBV2 and TRBJ1-5; D is unresolved. This CDR3 has 13 residues. Germline values: CDR1 SNHLY, CDR2 FYNNEI. The germline V and J ends were trimmed by 3 bases and 5 bases, with 8 bases remaining between them.

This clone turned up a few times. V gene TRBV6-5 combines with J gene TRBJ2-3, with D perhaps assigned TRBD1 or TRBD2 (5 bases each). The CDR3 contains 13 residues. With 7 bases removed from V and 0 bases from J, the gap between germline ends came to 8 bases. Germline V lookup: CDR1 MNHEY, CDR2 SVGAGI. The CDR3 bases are TGTGCCAGCAAGGGACCTAGCACAGATACGCAGTATTTT. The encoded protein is CASKGPSTDTQYF.

The CDR3 is CASSVRTSGDYEQYF. The CDR3 coding sequence is TGTGCCAGCAGCGTAAGGACTAGCGGGGACTACGAGCAGTACTTC. The rearrangement uses TRBV9 and TRBJ2-7; 12 nucleotides line up with TRBD2. The germline gives CDR1 SGDLS, CDR2 YYNGEE. The CDR3 is 15 residues long. Trimming removed 1 base from V and 3 bases from J; junction bases left unmatched: 2.

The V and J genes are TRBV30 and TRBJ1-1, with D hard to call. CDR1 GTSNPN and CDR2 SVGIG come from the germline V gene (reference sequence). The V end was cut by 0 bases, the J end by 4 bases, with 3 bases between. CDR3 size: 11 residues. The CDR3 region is CAWSVTTEAFF. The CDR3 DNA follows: TGTGCCTGGAGTGTAACCACTGAAGCTTTCTTT.

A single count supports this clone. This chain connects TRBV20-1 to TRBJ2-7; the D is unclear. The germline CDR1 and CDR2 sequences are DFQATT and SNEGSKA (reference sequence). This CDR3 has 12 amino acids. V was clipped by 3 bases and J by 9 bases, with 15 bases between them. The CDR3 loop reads CSASFPQGVQYF. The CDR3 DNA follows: TGCAGTGCTAGTTTCCCCCAAGGCGTGCAGTACTTC.

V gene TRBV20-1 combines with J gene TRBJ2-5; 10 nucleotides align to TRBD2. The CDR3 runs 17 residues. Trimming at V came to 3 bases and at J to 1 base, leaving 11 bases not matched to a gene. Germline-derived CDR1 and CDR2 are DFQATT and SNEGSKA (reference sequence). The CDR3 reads CSASFLAGERSQETQYF. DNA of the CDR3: TGCAGTGCTAGTTTCCTAGCGGGGGAGCGATCCCAAGAGACCCAGTACTTC.